This T cell receptor (beta chain) emerged from a study of blood T cells in healthy people across ages. Combining a sample-barcoded 5' primer with a J-beta primer mix, a second PCR ran for roughly 7 to 12 cycles. A single record per CDR3 protein comes from TCRdb applying MiXCR to the 5' RACE reads. The sample contains some 1.7 million distinct CDR3 sequences, 28% of which appear only once. Approximately 9.7 milliliters was the volume of peripheral blood drawn from each donor. The amount of total RNA extracted per sample was at least 5.5 micrograms. Germline V gene data show CDR1 as MNHEY and CDR2 as SVGEGT. The CDR3 runs to 15 residues.

The rearrangement uses TRBV6-2 or TRBV6-3 and TRBJ2-5, with D possibly matching TRBD1 (5 bases). Judging by the DNA end, TRBJ2-7 fits better; the J call may be wrong. Specimen: blood. The TCR originated in a woman aged 25-40 years in good health. CDR3 nucleotides: TGTGCCAGCAGTAGGCCCCAGGGAATATCCTACGAGCAGTACTTC. This translates into CASSRPQGISYEQYF.